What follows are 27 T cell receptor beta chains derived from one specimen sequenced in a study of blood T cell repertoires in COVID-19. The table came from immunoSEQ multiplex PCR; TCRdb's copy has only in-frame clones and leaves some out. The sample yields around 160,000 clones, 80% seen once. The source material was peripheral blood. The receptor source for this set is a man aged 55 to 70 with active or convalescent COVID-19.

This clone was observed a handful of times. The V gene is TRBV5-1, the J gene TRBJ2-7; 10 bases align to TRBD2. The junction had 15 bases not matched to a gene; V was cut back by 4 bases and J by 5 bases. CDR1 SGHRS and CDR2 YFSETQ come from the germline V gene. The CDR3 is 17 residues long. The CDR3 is CASSTAARLAGVDEQYF. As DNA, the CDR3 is TGCGCCAGCAGCACCGCTGCCAGGCTAGCGGGAGTCGACGAGCAGTACTTC.

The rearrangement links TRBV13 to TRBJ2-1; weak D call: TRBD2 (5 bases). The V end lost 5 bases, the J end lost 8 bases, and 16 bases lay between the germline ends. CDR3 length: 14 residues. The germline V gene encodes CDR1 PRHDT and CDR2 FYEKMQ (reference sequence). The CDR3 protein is CASSPVASPHEQFF. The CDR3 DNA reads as TGTGCCAGCAGCCCCGTCGCTAGCCCCCATGAGCAGTTCTTC.

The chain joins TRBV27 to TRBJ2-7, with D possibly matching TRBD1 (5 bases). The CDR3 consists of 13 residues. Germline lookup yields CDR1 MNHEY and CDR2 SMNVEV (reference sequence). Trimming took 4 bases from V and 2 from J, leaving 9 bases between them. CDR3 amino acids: CASSSKGAYEQYF. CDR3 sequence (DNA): TGTGCCAGCAGTTCGAAAGGGGCCTACGAGCAGTACTTC.

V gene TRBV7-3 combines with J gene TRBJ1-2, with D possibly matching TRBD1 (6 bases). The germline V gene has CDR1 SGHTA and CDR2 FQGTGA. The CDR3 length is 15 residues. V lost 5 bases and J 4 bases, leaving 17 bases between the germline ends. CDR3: CASSPFTGRGYGYTF. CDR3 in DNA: TGTGCCAGCAGCCCATTTACGGGCAGGGGCTATGGCTACACCTTC.

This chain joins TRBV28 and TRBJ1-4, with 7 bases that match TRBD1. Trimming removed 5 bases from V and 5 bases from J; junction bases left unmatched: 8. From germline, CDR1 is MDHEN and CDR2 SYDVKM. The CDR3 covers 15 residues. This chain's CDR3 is CASSPPQGTNEKLFF. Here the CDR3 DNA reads TGTGCCAGCAGTCCCCCACAGGGGACGAATGAAAAACTGTTTTTT.

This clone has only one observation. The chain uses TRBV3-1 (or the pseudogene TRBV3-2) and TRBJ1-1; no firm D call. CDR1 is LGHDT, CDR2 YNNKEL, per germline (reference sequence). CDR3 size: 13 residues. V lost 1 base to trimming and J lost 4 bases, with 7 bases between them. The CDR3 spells CASSQGSSTEAFF. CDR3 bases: TGTGCCAGCAGCCAAGGTTCTAGCACTGAAGCTTTCTTT.

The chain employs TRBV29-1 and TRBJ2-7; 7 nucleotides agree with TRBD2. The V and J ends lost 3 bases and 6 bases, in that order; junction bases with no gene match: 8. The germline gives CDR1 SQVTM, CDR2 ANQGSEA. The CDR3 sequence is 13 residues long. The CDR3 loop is CSVEAVAGREQYF. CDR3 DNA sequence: TGCAGCGTTGAGGCTGTAGCGGGTCGCGAGCAGTACTTC.

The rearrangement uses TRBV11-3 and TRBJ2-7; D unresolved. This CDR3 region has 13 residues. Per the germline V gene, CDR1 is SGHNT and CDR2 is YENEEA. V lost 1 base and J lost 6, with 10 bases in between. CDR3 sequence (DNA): TGTGCCAGCAGCTTAGGCCCCAAACTCGAGCAGTACTTC. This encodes CASSLGPKLEQYF. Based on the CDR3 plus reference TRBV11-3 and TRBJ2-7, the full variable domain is EAGVVQSPRYKIIEKKQPVAFWCNPISGHNTLYWYLQNLGQGPELLIRYENEEAVDDSQLPKDRFSAERLKGVDSTLKIQPAELGDSAVYLCASSLGPKLEQYFGPGTRLTVT.

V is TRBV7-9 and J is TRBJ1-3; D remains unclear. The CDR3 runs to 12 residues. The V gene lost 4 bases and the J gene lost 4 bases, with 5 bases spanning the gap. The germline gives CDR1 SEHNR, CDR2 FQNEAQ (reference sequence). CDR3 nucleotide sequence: TGTGCCAGCAGCTCCTTCGGAAACACCATATATTTT. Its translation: CASSSFGNTIYF.

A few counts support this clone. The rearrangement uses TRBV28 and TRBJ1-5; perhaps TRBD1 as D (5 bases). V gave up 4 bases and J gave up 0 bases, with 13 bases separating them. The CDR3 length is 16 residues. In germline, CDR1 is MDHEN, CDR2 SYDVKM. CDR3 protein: CASSWGSTVSNQPQHF. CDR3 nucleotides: TGTGCCAGCAGTTGGGGCAGTACAGTTAGCAATCAGCCCCAGCATTTT.

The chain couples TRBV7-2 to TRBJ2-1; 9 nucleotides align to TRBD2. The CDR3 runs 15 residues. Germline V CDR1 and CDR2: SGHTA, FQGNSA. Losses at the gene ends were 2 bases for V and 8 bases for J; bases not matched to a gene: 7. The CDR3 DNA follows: TGTGCCAGCAGCTTACGAGCGGGAGGTAGCGATGAGCAGTTCTTC. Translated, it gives CASSLRAGGSDEQFF.

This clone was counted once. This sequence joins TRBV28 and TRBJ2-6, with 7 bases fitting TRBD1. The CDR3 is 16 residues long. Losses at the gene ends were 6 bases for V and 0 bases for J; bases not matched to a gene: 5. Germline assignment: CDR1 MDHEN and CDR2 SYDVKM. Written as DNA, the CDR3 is TGTGCCAGCAGGTCCAGGGGGAGCTCTGGGGCCAACGTCCTGACTTTC. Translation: CASRSRGSSGANVLTF.

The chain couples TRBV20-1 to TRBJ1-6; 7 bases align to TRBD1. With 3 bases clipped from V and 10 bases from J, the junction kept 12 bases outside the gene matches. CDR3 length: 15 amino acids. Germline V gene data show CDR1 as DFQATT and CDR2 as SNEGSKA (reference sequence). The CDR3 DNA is TGCAGTGCTAGTCCCACTCGGACAGGTTTGTCACCCCTCCACTTT. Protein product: CSASPTRTGLSPLHF.

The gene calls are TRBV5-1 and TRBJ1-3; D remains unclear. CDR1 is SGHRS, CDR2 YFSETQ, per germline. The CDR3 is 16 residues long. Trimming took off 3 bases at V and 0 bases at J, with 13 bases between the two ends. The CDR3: CASSSTVEASGNTIYF. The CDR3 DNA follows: TGCGCCAGCAGCTCAACAGTGGAGGCCTCTGGAAACACCATATATTTT.

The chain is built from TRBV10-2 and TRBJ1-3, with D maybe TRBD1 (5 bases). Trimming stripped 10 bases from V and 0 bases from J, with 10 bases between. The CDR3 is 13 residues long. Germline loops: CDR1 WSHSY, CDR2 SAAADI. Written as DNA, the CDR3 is TGCGCCACCAGACAGAGCTCTGGAAACACCATATATTTT. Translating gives CATRQSSGNTIYF.

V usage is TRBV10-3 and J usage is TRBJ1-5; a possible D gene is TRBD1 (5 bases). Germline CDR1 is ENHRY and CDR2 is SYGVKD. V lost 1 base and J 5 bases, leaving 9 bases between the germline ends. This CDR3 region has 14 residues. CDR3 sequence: CAISELGGDQPQHF. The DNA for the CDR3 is TGTGCCATCAGTGAGTTGGGGGGGGATCAGCCCCAGCATTTT.

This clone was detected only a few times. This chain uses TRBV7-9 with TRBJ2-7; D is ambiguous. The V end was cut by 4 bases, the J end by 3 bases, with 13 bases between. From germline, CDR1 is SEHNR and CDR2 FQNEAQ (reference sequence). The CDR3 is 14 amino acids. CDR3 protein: CASSSIRFHYEQYF. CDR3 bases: TGTGCCAGCAGCTCCATCAGATTCCACTACGAGCAGTACTTC.

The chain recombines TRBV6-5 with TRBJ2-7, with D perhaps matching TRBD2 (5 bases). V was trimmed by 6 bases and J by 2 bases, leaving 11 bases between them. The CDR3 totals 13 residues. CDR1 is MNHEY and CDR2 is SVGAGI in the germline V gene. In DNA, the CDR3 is TGTGCCAGCAGCCGACCCGGGACCTACGAGCAGTACTTC. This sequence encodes CASSRPGTYEQYF.

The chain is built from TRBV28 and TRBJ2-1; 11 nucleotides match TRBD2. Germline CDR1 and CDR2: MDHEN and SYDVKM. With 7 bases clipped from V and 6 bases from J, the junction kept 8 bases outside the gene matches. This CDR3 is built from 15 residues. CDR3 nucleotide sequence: TGTGCCAGCACTATAGCGGGAGGGCTAAGCAATGAGCAGTTCTTC. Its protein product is CASTIAGGLSNEQFF.

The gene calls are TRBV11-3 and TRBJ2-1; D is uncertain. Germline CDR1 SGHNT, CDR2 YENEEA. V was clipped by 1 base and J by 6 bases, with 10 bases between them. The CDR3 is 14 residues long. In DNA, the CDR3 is TGTGCCAGCAGCTTAGGAGTGATTACCAATGAGCAGTTCTTC. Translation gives CASSLGVITNEQFF. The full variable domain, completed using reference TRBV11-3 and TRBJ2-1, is EAGVVQSPRYKIIEKKQPVAFWCNPISGHNTLYWYLQNLGQGPELLIRYENEEAVDDSQLPKDRFSAERLKGVDSTLKIQPAELGDSAVYLCASSLGVITNEQFFGPGTRLTVL.

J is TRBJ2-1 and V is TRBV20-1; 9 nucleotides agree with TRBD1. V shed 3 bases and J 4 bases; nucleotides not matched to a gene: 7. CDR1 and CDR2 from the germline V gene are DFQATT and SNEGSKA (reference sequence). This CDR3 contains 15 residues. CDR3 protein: CSASPGQGQYNEQFF. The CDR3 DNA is TGCAGTGCTAGTCCTGGACAGGGGCAGTACAATGAGCAGTTCTTC.

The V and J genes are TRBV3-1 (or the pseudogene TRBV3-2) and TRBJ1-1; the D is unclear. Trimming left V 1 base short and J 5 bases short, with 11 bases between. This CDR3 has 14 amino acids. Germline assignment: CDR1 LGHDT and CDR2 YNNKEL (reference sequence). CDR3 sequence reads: CASSQVGSKTEAFF. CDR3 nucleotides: TGTGCCAGCAGCCAAGTTGGGAGTAAGACTGAAGCTTTCTTT.

CDR3 nucleotides: TGTGCCAGCAGCCCTCCCCTAGCGGGAGGATATACCGGGGAGCTGTTTTTT. It codes for CASSPPLAGGYTGELFF. The chain couples TRBV7-9 to TRBJ2-2; TRBD2 agrees at 11 bases. The CDR3 loop spans 17 amino acids. V shed 5 bases and J 5 bases; nucleotides not matched to a gene: 10. Germline CDR1 and CDR2: SEHNR and FQNEAQ (reference sequence).

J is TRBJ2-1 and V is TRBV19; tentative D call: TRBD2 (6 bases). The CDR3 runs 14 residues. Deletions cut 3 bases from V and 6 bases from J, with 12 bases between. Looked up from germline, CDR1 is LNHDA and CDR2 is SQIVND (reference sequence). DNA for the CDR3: TGTGCCAGTAGTATCCTAGGAGGGAGCAATGAGCAGTTCTTC. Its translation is CASSILGGSNEQFF.

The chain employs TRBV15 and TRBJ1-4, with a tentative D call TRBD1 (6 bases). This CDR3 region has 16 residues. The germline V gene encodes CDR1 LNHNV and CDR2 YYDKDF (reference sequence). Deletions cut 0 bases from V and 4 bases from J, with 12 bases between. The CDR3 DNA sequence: TGTGCCACCAGCAGAGAAGGACAGCGCTTTAATGAAAAACTGTTTTTT. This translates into CATSREGQRFNEKLFF.

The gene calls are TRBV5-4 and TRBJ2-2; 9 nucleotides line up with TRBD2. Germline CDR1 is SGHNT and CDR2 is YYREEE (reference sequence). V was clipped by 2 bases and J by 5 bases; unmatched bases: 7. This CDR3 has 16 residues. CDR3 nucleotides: TGTGCCAGCAGCTTATTAGCGGGAGAGGGAACCGGGGAGCTGTTTTTT. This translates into CASSLLAGEGTGELFF.

The CDR3 DNA follows: TGTGCCAGCAGTTATCAACCGGGATCTACCTACGAGCAGTACTTC. It codes for CASSYQPGSTYEQYF. The chain recombines TRBV6-2 or TRBV6-3 with TRBJ2-7; D might be TRBD2 (5 bases). The CDR3 is 15 amino acids. Germline assignment: CDR1 MNHEY and CDR2 SVGEGT. The V gene lost 3 bases and the J gene lost 2 bases, with 14 bases spanning the gap.